This TCR beta chain comes out of a study of CD8 T cells in ankylosing spondylitis. Findings and caveats of the study: There was a TCR beta motif, made of roughly eight highly homologous variants, that appeared characteristic of ankylosing spondylitis blood.

MiXCR was run by TCRdb on the 5' RACE reads, yielding one entry per CDR3 protein. The sample consists of about 42,000 distinct CDR3 sequences, around 2.8% of them appearing once. This clonotype occurred many times. Its specificity is unknown. This CDR3 has 16 amino acids. CDR1 GTSNPN and CDR2 SVGIG come from the germline V gene (reference sequence). V shed 3 bases and J shed 0 bases, with 16 bases lying between them. The source material was blood, either unsorted or a sorted T cell fraction (not recorded which). The rearrangement links TRBV30 to TRBJ2-3; no definite D call. The source is a male donor with ankylosing spondylitis or in good health (not recorded which). CDR3 in amino acids: CAWRPHFVSSTDTQYF. The DNA for the CDR3 is TGTGCCTGGAGACCACACTTCGTTTCTAGCACAGATACGCAGTATTTT.